This T cell receptor beta chain came from a study of blood T cell repertoires in COVID-19. Study-level background: Sample material is recorded as cDNA or gDNA derived from T cells, B-cell-depleted T cells, or PBMCs.

The CDR3 has 15 amino acids. The V and J ends lost 5 bases and 1 base respectively, with 14 bases between them. The germline V gene has CDR1 SNHLY and CDR2 FYNNEI. Sequencing was performed with immunoSEQ multiplex PCR; in TCRdb, only in-frame clones are kept and a portion is missing. Among some 160,000 clones listed, about four fifths were seen once. The specimen was peripheral blood. This TCR was recovered from an elderly woman with acute or convalescent COVID-19. V gene TRBV2 combines with J gene TRBJ2-5; D is ambiguous. CDR3 sequence reads: CASSRIQNSQETQYF. The CDR3 DNA reads TGTGCCAGCAGTCGAATACAGAACTCCCAAGAGACCCAGTACTTC.